The rows below give T cell receptor beta chains drawn from one sample of a study of PD-1 blockade in classical Hodgkin lymphoma. Only in-frame clones appear in the TCRdb table, and some are missing; sequencing was by immunoSEQ multiplex PCR. Found here are tens of thousands of clones, roughly 87% of them singletons; the top ten hold about 18%. This material consisted of peripheral blood mononuclear cells (PBMCs), taken before the fourth cycle of nivolumab. The receptors come from a human donor with classical Hodgkin lymphoma. Both conserved end residues are part of each CDR3. A D gene is named only where the DNA matches it firmly. The size field is filled for only some rows; it gives once, few, many or a size class.

NA | TRBJ1-3 | TRBV10-3 | NA | CAITTPGDSGNTIYF | TGTGCCATCACCACCCCGGGGGACTCAGGAAACACCATATATTTT
NA | TRBJ1-3 | TRBV19 | TRBD1 | CASSTTGQGVNTIYF | TGTGCCAGTAGTACCACCGGACAGGGGGTGAACACCATATATTTT
NA | TRBJ1-2 | TRBV7-9 | TRBD1 | CASSPSTGGAYTF | TGTGCCAGCAGCCCGTCCACAGGGGGCGCCTACACCTTC
few | TRBJ1-5 | TRBV6-1 | NA | CASSAGPGGGKPQHF | TGTGCCAGCAGCGCGGGACCGGGAGGAGGGAAGCCCCAGCATTTT
NA | TRBJ1-5 | TRBV6-5 | NA | CASSYYPSGNQPQHF | TGTGCCAGCAGTTACTACCCGAGCGGCAATCAGCCCCAGCATTTT
NA | TRBJ1-2 | TRBV29-1 | NA | CSVVRGTNYGYTF | TGCAGCGTTGTCCGGGGGACGAACTATGGCTACACCTTC
NA | TRBJ1-5 | TRBV5-8 | NA | CASSLRISNQPQHF | TGTGCCAGCAGCTTGCGGATCAGCAATCAGCCCCAGCATTTT
NA | TRBJ1-2 | TRBV5-5 | NA | CASSPGRFPWNYGYTF | TGTGCCAGCAGCCCGGGACGCTTTCCCTGGAACTATGGCTACACCTTC
NA | TRBJ2-1 | TRBV5-1 | NA | CASSLDREQFF | TGCGCCAGCAGCTTGGACAGGGAGCAGTTCTTC
NA | TRBJ2-7 | TRBV10-3 | NA | CAISDRLVGEQYF | TGTGCCATCAGTGACAGGCTGGTGGGTGAGCAGTACTTC
few | TRBJ2-3 | TRBV19 | NA | CASSSDRNEDTQYF | TGTGCCAGTAGTAGTGATCGGAATGAAGATACGCAGTATTTT
once | TRBJ2-7 | TRBV7-9 | NA | CASSRPLGGEQYF | TGTGCCAGCAGCCGCCCCCTCGGCGGCGAGCAGTACTTC
medium-sized | TRBJ1-2 | TRBV4-3 | NA | CASSQGSWTRGYTF | TGCGCCAGCAGCCAAGGTAGTTGGACCCGTGGCTACACCTTC
NA | TRBJ2-5 | TRBV5-4 | NA | CASSRQGGGSETQYF | TGTGCCAGCAGCCGCCAGGGGGGAGGGTCAGAGACCCAGTACTTC
NA | TRBJ2-7 | TRBV2 | TRBD1 | CASRGGQGSHEQYF | TGTGCCAGCAGGGGGGGACAGGGAAGCCACGAGCAGTACTTC
few | TRBJ2-7 | TRBV7-8 | NA | CASSSRTVLYEQYF | TGTGCCAGCAGCTCACGGACAGTACTCTACGAGCAGTACTTC
NA | TRBJ1-5 | TRBV10-3 | NA | CAIKKTGSSNQPQHF | TGTGCCATCAAAAAGACAGGTTCTAGCAATCAGCCCCAGCATTTT
once | TRBJ2-5 | TRBV7-9 | NA | CASSLIVGQETQYF | TGTGCCAGCAGTCTTATTGTGGGGCAAGAGACCCAGTACTTC
NA | TRBJ2-7 | TRBV7-6 | TRBD1 | CASSGDPGQGALEQYF | TGTGCCAGCAGCGGAGACCCTGGACAGGGGGCTCTCGAGCAGTACTTC
NA | TRBJ1-4 | TRBV6-1 | NA | CASIGGGEWEKLFF | TGTGCCAGTATCGGAGGCGGGGAGTGGGAAAAACTGTTTTTT
NA | TRBJ1-5 | TRBV5-1 | NA | CASSFGGTDQPQHF | TGCGCCAGCAGCTTCGGAGGGACCGATCAGCCCCAGCATTTT
few | TRBJ1-4 | TRBV9 | NA | CASSAPPAVEKLFF | TGTGCCAGCAGCGCACCGCCGGCTGTAGAAAAACTGTTTTTT
NA | TRBJ1-5 | TRBV7-2 | NA | CASSLAGGPQHF | TGTGCCAGCAGCTTGGCGGGCGGGCCCCAGCATTTT
NA | TRBJ1-2 | TRBV5-4 | NA | CASSLVGGFGYTF | TGTGCCAGCAGCTTGGTCGGGGGGTTCGGCTACACCTTC
NA | TRBJ2-2 | TRBV7-2 | TRBD2 | CASLAGTNTGELFF | TGTGCCAGCCTAGCGGGAACGAACACCGGGGAGCTGTTTTTT
NA | TRBJ1-1 | TRBV30 | NA | CAWRAMTEAFF | TGTGCCTGGCGGGCGATGACTGAAGCTTTCTTT
NA | TRBJ1-2 | TRBV28 | NA | CASSLIRRTYGYTF | TGTGCCAGCAGTTTAATCAGGCGGACCTATGGCTACACCTTC
NA | TRBJ2-3 | TRBV5-4 | NA | CASSLWPTDTQYF | TGTGCCAGCAGCTTATGGCCCACAGATACGCAGTATTTT
NA | TRBJ1-2 | TRBV5-1 | NA | CASSLEGVNYGYTF | TGCGCCAGCAGCTTAGAGGGAGTAAACTATGGCTACACCTTC
NA | TRBJ2-3 | TRBV18 | NA | CASSSDPAVRDTQYF | TGTGCCAGCTCATCAGATCCCGCCGTGAGAGATACGCAGTATTTT
NA | TRBJ1-4 | TRBV5-8 | NA | CASSLRSDEKLFF | TGTGCCAGCAGCTTGCGGTCAGATGAAAAACTGTTTTTT
once | TRBJ2-3 | TRBV2 | NA | CASSALLADTQYF | TGTGCCAGCAGTGCCTTACTAGCAGATACGCAGTATTTT
few | TRBJ2-5 | TRBV5-1 | TRBD1 | CASAQQGREETQYF | TGCGCCAGCGCTCAACAGGGGCGAGAAGAGACCCAGTACTTC
NA | TRBJ2-3 | TRBV12-5 | NA | CASGLVSRTCTQYF | TGTGCTAGTGGTTTGGTATCTCGAACCTGCACGCAGTATTTT
NA | TRBJ2-3 | TRBV6-5 | TRBD2 | CASSYSGLRGGGTQYF | TGTGCCAGCAGTTACTCGGGGTTGCGGGGGGGAGGTACGCAGTATTTT
NA | TRBJ2-1 | TRBV7-9 | TRBD1 | CASSRGQGSYNEQFF | TGTGCCAGCAGCCGTGGACAGGGCTCCTACAATGAGCAGTTCTTC
once | TRBJ2-4 | TRBV5-1 | TRBD1 | CASSLFGQGSAKNIQYF | TGCGCCAGCAGCTTGTTCGGACAGGGGTCTGCCAAAAACATTCAGTACTTC
NA | TRBJ2-3 | TRBV14 | NA | CASSQDTGPINPTDTQYF | TGTGCCAGCAGCCAGGATACGGGACCGATAAACCCAACAGATACGCAGTATTTT
NA | TRBJ2-7 | TRBV5-8 | NA | CASSLIGSSEQYF | TGTGCCAGCAGCTTGATCGGGTCCTCCGAGCAGTACTTC
NA | TRBJ1-2 | TRBV5-1 | NA | CASSVPSTGGYTF | TGCGCCAGCAGCGTACCTTCGACAGGCGGCTACACCTTC
NA | TRBJ2-1 | TRBV5-4 | NA | CASSLNGGTYNEQFF | TGTGCCAGCAGTTTGAACGGGGGAACCTACAATGAGCAGTTCTTC